These 6 T cell receptor beta chains share one sample of origin, sequenced in a study of CD8 T cells in ankylosing spondylitis. TCRdb independently ran MiXCR on the 5' RACE reads; one entry per CDR3 protein. The table lists under 250,000 distinct CDR3 sequences, around 10% of them singletons. The sequenced sample was blood, either unsorted or a sorted T cell fraction (not recorded which). These TCRs come from a male donor with ankylosing spondylitis or in good health (not recorded which).

This clonotype was seen repeatedly, ten times or more. The CDR3 region has the DNA TGTGCCAGCAGCAAGCAGGGAACTAGCGGGGGGTTCTATGAGCAGTTCTTC. This gives the protein CASSKQGTSGGFYEQFF. The genes are TRBV21-1 and TRBJ2-1; the table assigns TRBD2, which was not confirmed against the DNA. TRBV21-1 corresponds to a pseudogene. The CDR3 is 17 residues long.

This clonotype appeared many times. One end of the junction fails to match germline, which may point to a read error. The chain carries TRBV6-1 and TRBJ2-2; 7 bases align to TRBD2. Germline V gives CDR1 MNHNS, CDR2 SASEGT. This CDR3 region has 17 residues. As DNA, the CDR3 is TGTGCCATCAGTAAAGCGCGGGCGGGAGAGAACACCGGGGAGCTGTTTTTT. Its translation: CAISKARAGENTGELFF.

This chain connects TRBV5-1 to TRBJ1-1; tentative D call: TRBD1 (6 bases). From germline, CDR1 is SGHRS and CDR2 YFSETQ. The CDR3 has 15 amino acids. Trimming stripped 0 bases from V and 4 bases from J, with 13 bases between. For the CDR3, the DNA is TGCGCCAGCAGCTTGGAGGGGGGGAGTGGCACTGAAGCTTTCTTT. It codes for CASSLEGGSGTEAFF.

This clonotype appeared many times. This chain links TRBV5-1 with TRBJ1-5; D gene ambiguous. V lost 0 bases, J lost 5 bases, and 12 bases lay in between. From germline, CDR1 is SGHRS and CDR2 YFSETQ. This CDR3 has 15 amino acids. The CDR3: CASSLGEAPHQPQHF. The CDR3, as DNA: TGCGCCAGCAGCTTGGGGGAGGCCCCTCATCAGCCCCAGCATTTT.

There are many counts of this clonotype. The chain is built from TRBV5-1 and TRBJ1-2; D might be TRBD1 (6 bases). The CDR3 spans 13 residues. Germline CDR1 SGHRS, CDR2 YFSETQ. The V and J ends lost 5 bases and 8 bases respectively, with 16 bases between them. The CDR3 region has the DNA TGCGCCAGCAGTCCAACAGGGTTCGCGGGCTACACCTTC. The encoded protein is CASSPTGFAGYTF.

The chain employs TRBV12-3 or TRBV12-4 and TRBJ2-7; tentatively, D is TRBD1 or TRBD2 (5 bases each). Trimming took 6 bases from V and 3 from J, leaving 12 bases between them. The CDR3 runs to 13 residues. The CDR3 DNA is TGTGCCAGCAGACCGGGACCGTACTACGAGCAGTACTTC. It yields the protein CASRPGPYYEQYF.